These 31 T cell receptor beta chains originate from one sample sequenced in a study of human T cells and chemical hapten exposure. TCRdb re-called the RACE reads through MiXCR, storing one row per CDR3 protein. This table holds 150,000 to 200,000 distinct CDR3 sequences, more than 14% found once. Time point denoted: patch test 1, 2 weeks after DPC sensitization. The treatment here: therapeutic diphenylcyclopropenone sensitization with weekly scalp DPC. The specimen comprised whole blood, sampled in connection with sensitization to the hapten diphenylcyclopropenone (DPC). These receptor sequences come from a woman aged 25-40 years with alopecia areata. Some clones in this sample may be carry-over from other donors' samples.

V gene TRBV28 combines with J gene TRBJ1-3; no firm D call. The germline gives CDR1 MDHEN, CDR2 SYDVKM. The CDR3 runs 15 residues. Trimming pared 3 bases from V and 0 bases from J, leaving 9 bases between. The CDR3 coding sequence is TGTGCCAGCAGTTTGAGTAACCCCTCTGGAAACACCATATATTTT. Its translation is CASSLSNPSGNTIYF.

The chain employs TRBV18 and TRBJ2-5, with a possible D match to TRBD1 (6 bases). Germline V lookup: CDR1 KGHSH, CDR2 LQKENI. The CDR3 extends over 17 amino acids. V lost 3 bases to trimming and J lost 2 bases, with 19 bases between them. CDR3 region: CASSPNTGISMQETQYF. In DNA form, the CDR3 reads TGTGCCAGCTCACCGAATACAGGGATTTCGATGCAAGAGACCCAGTACTTC. Variable domain in full (rest from reference TRBV18 and TRBJ2-5): NAGVMQNPRHLVRRRGQEARLRCSPMKGHSHVYWYRQLPEEGLKFMVYLQKENIIDESGMPKERFSAEFPKEGPSILRIQQVVRGDSAAYFCASSPNTGISMQETQYFGPGTRLLVL.

The V gene is TRBV6-2 or TRBV6-3, the J gene TRBJ1-5; no clear D gene. Per the germline V gene, CDR1 is MNHEY and CDR2 is SVGEGT. Trimming took off 4 bases at V and 6 bases at J, with 7 bases between the two ends. The CDR3 sequence is 12 residues long. The CDR3 DNA reads TGTGCCAGCAGTTTGATGAGTCAGCCCCAGCATTTT. Amino acids: CASSLMSQPQHF.

This clonotype has ten or more counts. The V call is TRBV7-2, the J call TRBJ1-1, with D hard to call. The length of the CDR3 is 15 residues. Germline CDR1 and CDR2: SGHTA and FQGNSA. Between the trimmed V and J ends, which lost 3 bases and 4 bases, there was a span of 15 bases. In DNA form, the CDR3 reads TGTGCCAGCAGCTTTCCCCCCAGAGGGATCACTGAAGCTTTCTTT. This codes for CASSFPPRGITEAFF.

This chain joins TRBV12-3 or TRBV12-4 and TRBJ2-2, with TRBD2 matching 9 bases. The trim removed 1 base at V and 7 bases at J, leaving 7 bases unmatched. The CDR3 contains 16 residues. The CDR3 spells CASSLEGSGGYGELFF. CDR3 nucleotide sequence: TGTGCCAGCAGTTTAGAGGGTAGCGGGGGTTACGGGGAGCTGTTTTTT.

This clonotype was counted between two and nine times. The CDR3 DNA reads TGTGCCAGCAGCTTAAGCGGCAGCTCCACTGAAGCTTTCTTT. As protein: CASSLSGSSTEAFF. J is TRBJ1-1 and V is TRBV7-3; D remains ambiguous. This CDR3 region has 14 residues. From germline, CDR1 is SGHTA and CDR2 FQGTGA. The ends were cut back, 1 base at V and 4 bases at J, with 10 bases in the middle. The whole variable domain, remainder taken from reference TRBV7-3 and TRBJ1-1, is GAGVSQTPSNKVTEKGKYVELRCDPISGHTALYWYRQSLGQGPEFLIYFQGTGAADDSGLPNDRFFAVRPEGSVSTLKIQRTERGDSAVYLCASSLSGSSTEAFFGQGTRLTVV.

The chain uses TRBV6-2 or TRBV6-3 and TRBJ1-1; 7 nucleotides agree with TRBD1. With V trimmed by 6 bases and J by 5 bases, 6 bases remained unmatched. Germline V gene lookup returns CDR1 MNHEY and CDR2 SVGEGT. The CDR3 spans 13 residues. The CDR3 sequence: CASSETGRTEAFF. The CDR3 nucleotides read TGTGCCAGCAGCGAGACAGGGCGAACTGAAGCTTTCTTT.

The chain recombines TRBV4-3 with TRBJ2-7; no firm D call. This CDR3 comprises 14 residues. Germline CDR1 is LGHNA and CDR2 is YSLEER. Trimming removed 0 bases from V and 6 bases from J, with 12 bases in between. For the CDR3, the DNA is TGCGCCAGCAGCCAAGAAGAAGGGTTGATCGAGCAGTACTTC. The encoded protein is CASSQEEGLIEQYF.

This clonotype was observed a few times. The gene calls are TRBV7-8 and TRBJ2-5; 8 bases fit TRBD1. V dropped 5 bases and J dropped 4; count of bases not matched to a gene: 12. The CDR3 contains 16 residues. CDR1 is SGHVS and CDR2 is FQNEAQ in the germline V gene. DNA of the CDR3: TGTGCCAGCAGCCCCCGTGTCAGGGGGCGCGGAGAGACCCAGTACTTC. Translated: CASSPRVRGRGETQYF. Looking up the rest from reference TRBV7-8 and TRBJ2-5 gives the full variable domain: GAGVSQSPRYKVAKRGQDVALRCDPISGHVSLFWYQQALGQGPEFLTYFQNEAQLDKSGLPSDRFFAERPEGSVSTLKIQRTQQEDSAVYLCASSPRVRGRGETQYFGPGTRLLVL.

This clonotype appeared a few times. The rearrangement uses TRBV20-1 and TRBJ1-1; D is perhaps TRBD1 (6 bases). The germline gives CDR1 DFQATT, CDR2 SNEGSKA (reference sequence). The CDR3 runs to 13 residues. V was shortened by 5 bases and J by 3 bases, with 13 bases between the two germline ends. The CDR3 nucleotides are TGCAGTGCTTCTTCCCCAGGGGACACTGAAGCTTTCTTT. Translation gives CSASSPGDTEAFF.

The chain is built from TRBV5-5 and TRBJ2-7, with 7 bases aligning to TRBD1. The V and J ends lost 1 base and 6 bases, in that order; junction bases with no gene match: 13. This CDR3 has 16 amino acids. CDR1 is SGHKS, CDR2 YYEKEE, per germline (reference sequence). The CDR3 DNA reads TGTGCCAGCAGCTTGTTCGTCAGGGCATGGGACAGCGAGCAGTACTTC. This translates into CASSLFVRAWDSEQYF.

This clonotype was counted ten times or more. The J gene is TRBJ1-2, the V gene TRBV28, with D perhaps TRBD1 (6 bases). V shed 6 bases and J shed 7 bases, with 18 bases lying between them. Germline lookup yields CDR1 MDHEN and CDR2 SYDVKM. The CDR3 consists of 14 residues. The CDR3 DNA follows: TGTGCCAGCAGCGGGGGTCAGGGGCTGGCTGGCTACACCTTC. Its protein product is CASSGGQGLAGYTF.

This chain uses TRBV19 with TRBJ1-5, with D possibly matching TRBD1 (6 bases). V was pared by 4 bases and J by 5 bases, with 18 bases between. From germline, CDR1 is LNHDA and CDR2 SQIVND (reference sequence). This CDR3 region has 16 residues. The CDR3 loop is CASSTTGQIIYQPQHF. DNA of the CDR3: TGTGCCAGTAGTACGACAGGACAGATTATCTATCAGCCCCAGCATTTT. Filled out from reference TRBV19 and TRBJ1-5, the complete variable domain reads DGGITQSPKYLFRKEGQNVTLSCEQNLNHDAMYWYRQDPGQGLRLIYYSQIVNDFQKGDIAEGYSVSREKKESFPLTVTSAQKNPTAFYLCASSTTGQIIYQPQHFGDGTRLSIL.

This clonotype was observed at least ten times. CDR3 DNA sequence: TGTGCCAGCAGCGACAGGGGCGATACTGAAGCTTTCTTT. Translated: CASSDRGDTEAFF. The gene calls are TRBV6-5 and TRBJ1-1, with 8 bases identical to TRBD1. The CDR3 consists of 13 residues. Germline CDR1 reads MNHEY; CDR2 reads SVGAGI. With V trimmed by 6 bases and J by 5 bases, 5 bases remained unmatched.

This clonotype has just a few counts. The chain uses TRBV29-1 and TRBJ1-2; 7 bases fit TRBD1. V trimming: 7 bases; J trimming: 7 bases; junction bases outside the gene matches: 6. Germline V CDR1 and CDR2: SQVTM, ANQGSEA. CDR3 size: 11 residues. CDR3 bases: TGCAGCGGACAGGGAGCGCGTGGCTACACCTTC. Its translation: CSGQGARGYTF.

The chain links TRBV18 to TRBJ1-4; D uncertain. Germline CDR1 and CDR2: KGHSH and LQKENI. There are 14 residues in the CDR3. The V gene lost 0 bases and the J gene lost 3 bases, with 5 bases spanning the gap. The CDR3 coding sequence is TGTGCCAGCTCACCACCGATGGCTAATGAAAAACTGTTTTTT. Amino acid sequence: CASSPPMANEKLFF.

This clonotype has just a few counts. The V and J genes are TRBV20-1 and TRBJ1-2; no firm D call. This CDR3 region has 14 residues. Trimming shortened V by 0 bases and J by 5 bases, and 13 bases separated the two germline ends. Looked up from germline, CDR1 is DFQATT and CDR2 is SNEGSKA (reference sequence). CDR3: CSARDLRSSYGYTF. DNA for the CDR3: TGCAGTGCTAGAGATTTAAGGTCCTCTTATGGCTACACCTTC.

This clonotype has more than one count but fewer than ten. This rearrangement joins TRBV27 to TRBJ2-7; 7 bases are a match to TRBD1. Germline loops: CDR1 MNHEY, CDR2 SMNVEV (reference sequence). This CDR3 contains 14 residues. With V trimmed by 2 bases and J by 3 bases, 4 bases remained unmatched. DNA for the CDR3: TGTGCCAGCAGTTTAGGGACAGCGCACTACGAGCAGTACTTC. Translation gives CASSLGTAHYEQYF.

This clonotype was counted a few times. The V and J genes are TRBV6-6 and TRBJ2-7; D remains ambiguous. The length of the CDR3 is 13 residues. The V end was cut by 5 bases, the J end by 2 bases, with 10 bases between. Germline V CDR1 and CDR2: MNHNY, SVGAGI (reference sequence). The CDR3 sequence is CASSTESTYEQYF. The CDR3 DNA sequence: TGTGCCAGCAGTACAGAGTCTACCTACGAGCAGTACTTC.

This clonotype was seen repeatedly, ten times or more. The chain is built from TRBV12-3 or TRBV12-4 and TRBJ2-1; 9 nucleotides match TRBD2. V lost 7 bases, J lost 7 bases, and 11 bases stayed unmatched. This CDR3 is built from 15 residues. CDR3 sequence reads: CASTLDSGSRNEQFF. In nucleotides, the CDR3 is TGTGCCAGCACCTTAGATAGCGGGAGTCGGAATGAGCAGTTCTTC.

The chain links TRBV11-2 to TRBJ2-1; D call uncertain. The CDR3 consists of 11 residues. The V gene lost 2 bases and the J gene lost 8 bases, with 4 bases spanning the gap. Germline assignment: CDR1 SGHAT and CDR2 FQNNGV. CDR3 sequence: CASSLFDEQFF. The CDR3 bases are TGTGCCAGCAGCTTATTCGATGAGCAGTTCTTC.

The rearrangement uses TRBV7-8 and TRBJ2-5; D is possibly TRBD1 (6 bases). Germline CDR1 and CDR2: SGHVS and FQNEAQ. The CDR3 length is 16 residues. V was shortened by 4 bases and J by 4 bases, with 19 bases between the two germline ends. The CDR3 sequence is CASSSRRDQGRETQYF. The DNA of the CDR3 is TGTGCCAGCAGCTCAAGAAGGGACCAGGGGAGAGAGACCCAGTACTTC.

There are many counts of this clonotype. The gene calls are TRBV5-1 and TRBJ2-1; 13 positions agree with TRBD2. With 3 bases clipped from V and 6 bases from J, the junction kept 3 bases outside the gene matches. Germline V lookup: CDR1 SGHRS, CDR2 YFSETQ. This CDR3 spans 15 amino acids. The CDR3 DNA sequence: TGCGCCAGCAGCTCCGGACTAGCGGGAGTCAATGAGCAGTTCTTC. Encoded protein: CASSSGLAGVNEQFF.

The chain recombines TRBV21-1 with TRBJ1-2; no DNA check was done on the table's D call, TRBD1. TRBV21-1 corresponds to a pseudogene. This CDR3 is 15 amino acids long. CDR3 residues: CASSTRQFYGGGYTF. CDR3 coding DNA: TGTGCCAGCAGCACTCGACAGTTTTACGGTGGTGGCTACACCTTC.

This clonotype was detected ten times or more. V and J are TRBV28 and TRBJ2-6; D is unresolved. CDR3 length: 14 amino acids. The germline V gene encodes CDR1 MDHEN and CDR2 SYDVKM. Trimming stripped 9 bases from V and 0 bases from J, with 9 bases between. This CDR3 is CASDGYSGANVLTF. The CDR3 DNA reads TGTGCCAGTGACGGATACTCTGGGGCCAACGTCCTGACTTTC.

The chain carries TRBV20-1 and TRBJ2-5; 12 bases line up with TRBD2. CDR3 length equals 16 residues. The germline gives CDR1 DFQATT, CDR2 SNEGSKA (reference sequence). V lost 5 bases and J lost 2; bases outside the gene matches: 9. The CDR3 spells CSAPRLAGARQETQYF. Here the CDR3 DNA reads TGCAGTGCTCCCCGACTAGCGGGAGCGAGGCAAGAGACCCAGTACTTC.

The V gene is TRBV7-8, the J gene TRBJ2-4; no clear D gene. The CDR3 is 14 residues long. Germline CDR1 reads SGHVS; CDR2 reads FQNEAQ. V lost 0 bases and J lost 0, with 3 bases in between. The CDR3 is CASSLAPAKNIQYF. DNA for the CDR3: TGTGCCAGCAGCTTAGCTCCAGCCAAAAACATTCAGTACTTC.

This sequence joins TRBV5-5 and TRBJ1-5; no reliable D call. Trimming cost V 2 bases and J 0 bases, with 6 bases left between them. This CDR3 comprises 14 residues. Germline V gene sequence: CDR1 SGHKS, CDR2 YYEKEE (reference sequence). The CDR3 is CASSFRYSNQPQHF. Here the CDR3 DNA reads TGTGCCAGCAGCTTCAGATATAGCAATCAGCCCCAGCATTTT.

The chain couples TRBV15 to TRBJ2-7; 7 nucleotides agree with TRBD1. V lost 3 bases and J lost 3; bases outside the gene matches: 5. This CDR3 is built from 14 residues. CDR1 and CDR2 (germline): LNHNV, YYDKDF (reference sequence). CDR3 region: CATSRGDSNYEQYF. DNA for the CDR3: TGTGCCACCAGCAGGGGGGACAGTAACTACGAGCAGTACTTC. The full variable domain, completed using reference TRBV15 and TRBJ2-7, is DAMVIQNPRYQVTQFGKPVTLSCSQTLNHNVMYWYQQKSSQAPKLLFHYYDKDFNNEADTPDNFQSRRPNTSFCFLDIRSPGLGDTAMYLCATSRGDSNYEQYFGPGTRLTVT.

This rearrangement joins TRBV6-5 to TRBJ2-3; no clear D. Trimming left V 8 bases short and J 5 bases short, with 5 bases between. The CDR3 is 10 residues long. In germline, CDR1 is MNHEY, CDR2 SVGAGI. The CDR3 DNA sequence: TGTGCCAGCGGAAGAGATACGCAGTATTTT. This translates into CASGRDTQYF.

The chain has TRBV4-3 and TRBJ1-1; a possible D gene is TRBD1 (6 bases). V dropped 4 bases and J dropped 4 bases, with 16 bases sitting between them. Looked up from germline, CDR1 is LGHNA and CDR2 is YSLEER. The CDR3 runs to 15 residues. The CDR3 DNA reads TGCGCCAGCAGCCCAGGCGCGGGGGCGAGCACTGAAGCTTTCTTT. This codes for CASSPGAGASTEAFF.